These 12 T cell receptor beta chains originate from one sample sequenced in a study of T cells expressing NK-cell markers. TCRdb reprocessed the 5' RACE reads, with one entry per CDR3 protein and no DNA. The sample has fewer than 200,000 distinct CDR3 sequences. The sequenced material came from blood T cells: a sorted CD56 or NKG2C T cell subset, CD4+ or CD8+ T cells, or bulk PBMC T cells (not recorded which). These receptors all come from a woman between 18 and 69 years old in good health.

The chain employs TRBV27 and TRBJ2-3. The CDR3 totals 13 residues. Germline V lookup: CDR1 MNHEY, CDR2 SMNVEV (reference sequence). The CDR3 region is CASSLSDRPVRYF.

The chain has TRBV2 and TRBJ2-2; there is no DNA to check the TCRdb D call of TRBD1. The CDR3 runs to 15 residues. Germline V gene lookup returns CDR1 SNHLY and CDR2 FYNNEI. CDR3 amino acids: CASTSGQGASGELFF.

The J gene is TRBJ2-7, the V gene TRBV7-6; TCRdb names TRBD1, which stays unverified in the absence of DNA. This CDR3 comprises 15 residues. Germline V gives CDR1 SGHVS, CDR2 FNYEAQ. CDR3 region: CASSPSGTVVHEQYF.

The CDR3 reads CASTRDPGKSYGYTF. The chain uses TRBV11-2 and TRBJ1-2. CDR1 and CDR2 (germline): SGHAT, FQNNGV. The CDR3 is made up of 15 amino acids. The entire variable domain, with the rest obtained from reference TRBV11-2 and TRBJ1-2, is as follows: EAGVAQSPRYKIIEKRQSVAFWCNPISGHATLYWYQQILGQGPKLLIQFQNNGVVDDSQLPKDRFSAERLKGVDSTLKIQPAKLEDSAVYLCASTRDPGKSYGYTFGSGTRLTVV.

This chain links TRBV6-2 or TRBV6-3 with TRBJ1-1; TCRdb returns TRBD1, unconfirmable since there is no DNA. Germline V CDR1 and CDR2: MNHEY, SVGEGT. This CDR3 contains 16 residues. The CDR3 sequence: CASSWDRVGRNTEAFF.

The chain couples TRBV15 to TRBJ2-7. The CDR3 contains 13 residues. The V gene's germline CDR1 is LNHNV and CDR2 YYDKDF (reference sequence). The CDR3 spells CATSKGPSYEQYF.

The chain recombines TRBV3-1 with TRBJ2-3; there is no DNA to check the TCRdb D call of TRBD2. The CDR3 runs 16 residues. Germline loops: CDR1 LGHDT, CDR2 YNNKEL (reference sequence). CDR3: CASSPRSGIRADTQYF.

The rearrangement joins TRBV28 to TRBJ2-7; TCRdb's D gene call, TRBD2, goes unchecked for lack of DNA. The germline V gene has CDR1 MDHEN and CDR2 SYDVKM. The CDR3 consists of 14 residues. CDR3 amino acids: CASRSGGRAGEQYF.

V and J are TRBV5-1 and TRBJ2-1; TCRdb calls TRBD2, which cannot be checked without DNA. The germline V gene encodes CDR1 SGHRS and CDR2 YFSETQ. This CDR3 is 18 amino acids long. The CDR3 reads CASSWEPTSTSGYNEQFF.

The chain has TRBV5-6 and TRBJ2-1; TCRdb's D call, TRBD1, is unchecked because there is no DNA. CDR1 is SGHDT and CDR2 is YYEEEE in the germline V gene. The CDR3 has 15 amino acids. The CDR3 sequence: CASSPGTGSYNEQFF.

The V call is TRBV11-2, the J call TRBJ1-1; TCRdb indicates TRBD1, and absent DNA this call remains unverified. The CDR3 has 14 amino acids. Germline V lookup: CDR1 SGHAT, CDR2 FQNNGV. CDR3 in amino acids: CASSSGAANTEAFF.

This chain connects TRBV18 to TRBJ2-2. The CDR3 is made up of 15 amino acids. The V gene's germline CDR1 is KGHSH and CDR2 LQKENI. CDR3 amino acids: CASSPQKGTTGELFF.